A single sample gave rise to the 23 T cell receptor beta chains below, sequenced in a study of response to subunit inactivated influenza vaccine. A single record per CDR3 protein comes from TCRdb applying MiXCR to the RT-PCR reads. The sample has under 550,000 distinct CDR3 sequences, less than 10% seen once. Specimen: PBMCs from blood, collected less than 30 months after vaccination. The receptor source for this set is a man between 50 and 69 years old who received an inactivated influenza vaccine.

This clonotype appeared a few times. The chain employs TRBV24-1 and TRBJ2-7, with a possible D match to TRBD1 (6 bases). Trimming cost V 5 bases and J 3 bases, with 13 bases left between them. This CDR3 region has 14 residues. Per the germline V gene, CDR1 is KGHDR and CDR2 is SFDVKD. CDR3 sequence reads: CATSATGHFYEQYF. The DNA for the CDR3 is TGTGCCACCAGTGCAACGGGACACTTCTACGAGCAGTACTTC.

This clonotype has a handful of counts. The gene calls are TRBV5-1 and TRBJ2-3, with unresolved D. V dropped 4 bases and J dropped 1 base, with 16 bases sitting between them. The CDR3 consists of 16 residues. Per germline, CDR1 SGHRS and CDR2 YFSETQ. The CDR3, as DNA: TGCGCCAGCAGCCCCCGGGCCATAGTAGGCACAGATACGCAGTATTTT. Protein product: CASSPRAIVGTDTQYF.

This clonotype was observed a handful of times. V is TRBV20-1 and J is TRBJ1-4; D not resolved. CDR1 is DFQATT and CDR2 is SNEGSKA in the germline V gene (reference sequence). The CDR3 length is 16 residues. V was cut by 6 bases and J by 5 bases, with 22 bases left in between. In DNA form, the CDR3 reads TGCAGTGCACCAATCCGAGGACTTCGAGAAAATGAAAAACTGTTTTTT. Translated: CSAPIRGLRENEKLFF.

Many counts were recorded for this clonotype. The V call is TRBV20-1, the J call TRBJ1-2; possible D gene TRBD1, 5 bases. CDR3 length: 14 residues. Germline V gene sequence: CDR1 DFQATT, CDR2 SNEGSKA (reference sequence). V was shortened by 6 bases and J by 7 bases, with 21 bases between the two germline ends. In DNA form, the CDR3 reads TGCAGTGCGAGCGGGACGGGGAAGGGTCCTGGCTACACCTTC. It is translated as CSASGTGKGPGYTF.

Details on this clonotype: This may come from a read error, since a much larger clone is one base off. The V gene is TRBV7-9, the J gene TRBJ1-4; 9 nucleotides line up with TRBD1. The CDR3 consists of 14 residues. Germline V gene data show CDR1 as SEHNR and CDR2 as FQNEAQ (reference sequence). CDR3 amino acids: CASSGWTGDEKLIF. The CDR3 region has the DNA TGTGCCAGCAGCGGCTGGACAGGGGATGAAAAACTGATTTTT. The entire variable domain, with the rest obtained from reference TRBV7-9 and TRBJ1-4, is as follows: DTGVSQNPRHKITKRGQNVTFRCDPISEHNRLYWYRQTLGQGPEFLTYFQNEAQLEKSRLLSDRFSAERPKGSFSTLEIQRTEQGDSAMYLCASSGWTGDEKLIFGSGTQLSVL.

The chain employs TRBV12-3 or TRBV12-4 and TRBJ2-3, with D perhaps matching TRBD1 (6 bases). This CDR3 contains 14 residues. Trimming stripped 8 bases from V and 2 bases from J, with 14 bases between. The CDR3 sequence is CASFTQGTTDTQYF. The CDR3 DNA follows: TGTGCCAGCTTTACCCAGGGGACCACAGATACGCAGTATTTT.

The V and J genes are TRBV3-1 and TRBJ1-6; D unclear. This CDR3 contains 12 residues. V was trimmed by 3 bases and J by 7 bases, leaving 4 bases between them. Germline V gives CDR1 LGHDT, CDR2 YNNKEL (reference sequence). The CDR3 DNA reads TGTGCCAGCAGCCACGGGAATTCACCCCTCCACTTT. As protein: CASSHGNSPLHF.

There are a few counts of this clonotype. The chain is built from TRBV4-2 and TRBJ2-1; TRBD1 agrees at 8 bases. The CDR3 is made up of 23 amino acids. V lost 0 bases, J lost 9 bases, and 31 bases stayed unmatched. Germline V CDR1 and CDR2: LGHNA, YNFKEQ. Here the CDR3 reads CASSQERWRDRQSRRDPRGEQFF. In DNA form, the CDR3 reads TGTGCCAGCAGCCAAGAAAGATGGCGGGACAGGCAATCCCGGCGGGATCCGCGTGGTGAGCAGTTCTTC.

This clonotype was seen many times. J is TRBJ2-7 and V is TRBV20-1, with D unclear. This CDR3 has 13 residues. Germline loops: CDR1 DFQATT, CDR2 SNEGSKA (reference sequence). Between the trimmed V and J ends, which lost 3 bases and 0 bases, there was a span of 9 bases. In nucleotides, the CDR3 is TGCAGTGCTAGTTCGGTGAGCTCCTACGAGCAGTACTTC. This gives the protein CSASSVSSYEQYF.

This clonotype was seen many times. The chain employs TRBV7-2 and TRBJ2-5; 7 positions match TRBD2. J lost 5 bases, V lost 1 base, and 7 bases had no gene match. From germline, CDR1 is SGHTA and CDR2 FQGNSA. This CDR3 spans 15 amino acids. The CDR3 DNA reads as TGTGCCAGCAGCTTAGAGCGGGACCCGTTTGAGACCCAGTACTTC. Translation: CASSLERDPFETQYF. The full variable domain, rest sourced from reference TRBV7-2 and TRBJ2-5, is GAGVSQSPSNKVTEKGKDVELRCDPISGHTALYWYRQSLGQGLEFLIYFQGNSAPDKSGLPSDRFSAERTGGSVSTLTIQRTQQEDSAVYLCASSLERDPFETQYFGPGTRLLVL.

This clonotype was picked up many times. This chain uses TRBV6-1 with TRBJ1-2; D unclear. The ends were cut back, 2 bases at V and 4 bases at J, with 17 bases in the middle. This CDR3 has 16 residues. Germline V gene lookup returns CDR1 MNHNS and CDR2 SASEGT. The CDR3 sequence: CASSEFSANPIYGYTF. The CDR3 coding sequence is TGTGCCAGCAGTGAATTTTCGGCTAACCCAATCTATGGCTACACCTTC.

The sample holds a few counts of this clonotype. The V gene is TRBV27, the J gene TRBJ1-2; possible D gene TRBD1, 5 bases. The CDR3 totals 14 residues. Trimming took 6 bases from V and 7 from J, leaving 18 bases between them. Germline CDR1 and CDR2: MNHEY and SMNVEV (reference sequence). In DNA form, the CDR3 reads TGTGCCAGCAGCTTTACAGGCACTCAATTTGGCTACACCTTC. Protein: CASSFTGTQFGYTF.

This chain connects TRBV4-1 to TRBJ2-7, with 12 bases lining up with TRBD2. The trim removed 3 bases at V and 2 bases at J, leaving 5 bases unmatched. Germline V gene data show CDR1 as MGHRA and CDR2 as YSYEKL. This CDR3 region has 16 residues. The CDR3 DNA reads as TGCGCCAGCAGCCATGGACTAGCGGGAATTGCCTACGAGCAGTACTTC. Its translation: CASSHGLAGIAYEQYF.

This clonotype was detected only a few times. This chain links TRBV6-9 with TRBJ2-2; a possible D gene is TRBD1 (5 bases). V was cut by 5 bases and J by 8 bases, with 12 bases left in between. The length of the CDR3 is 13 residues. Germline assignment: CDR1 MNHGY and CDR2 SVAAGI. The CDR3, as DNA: TGTGCCAGCAGTCCCGGTGGGGCTGGGGAGCTGTTTTTT. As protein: CASSPGGAGELFF.

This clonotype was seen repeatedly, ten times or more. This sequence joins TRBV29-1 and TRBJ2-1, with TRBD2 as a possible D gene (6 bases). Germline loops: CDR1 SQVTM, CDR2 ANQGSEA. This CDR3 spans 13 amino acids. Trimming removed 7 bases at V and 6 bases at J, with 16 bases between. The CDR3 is CSAAYLAPNEQFF. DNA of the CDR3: TGCAGCGCCGCATATCTAGCGCCCAATGAGCAGTTCTTC.

The CDR3 sequence is CASSVSSSGGLTDTQYF. CDR3 nucleotides: TGTGCCAGCAGCGTATCCTCTAGCGGGGGTCTCACAGATACGCAGTATTTT. The genes are TRBV7-9 and TRBJ2-3, with 10 nucleotides matching TRBD2. The CDR3 spans 17 residues. CDR1 SEHNR and CDR2 FQNEAQ come from the germline V gene (reference sequence). V was pared by 5 bases and J by 2 bases, with 10 bases of the junction left unmatched.

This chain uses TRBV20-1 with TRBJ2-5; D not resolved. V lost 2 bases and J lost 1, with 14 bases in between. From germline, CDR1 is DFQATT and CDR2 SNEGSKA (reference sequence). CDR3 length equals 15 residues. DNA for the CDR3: TGCAGTGCTAGACTCCCCTTGCGGAGCCAAGAGACCCAGTACTTC. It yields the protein CSARLPLRSQETQYF.

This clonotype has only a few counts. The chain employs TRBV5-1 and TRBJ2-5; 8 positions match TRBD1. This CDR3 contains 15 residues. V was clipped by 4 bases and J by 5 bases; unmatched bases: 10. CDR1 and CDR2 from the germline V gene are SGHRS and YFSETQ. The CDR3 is CASSPGQGPWETQYF. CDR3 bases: TGCGCCAGCAGCCCTGGACAGGGACCATGGGAGACCCAGTACTTC.

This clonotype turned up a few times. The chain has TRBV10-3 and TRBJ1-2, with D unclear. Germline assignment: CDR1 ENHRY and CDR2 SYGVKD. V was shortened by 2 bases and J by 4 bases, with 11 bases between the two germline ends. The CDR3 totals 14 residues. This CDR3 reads CAISEVGASYGYTF. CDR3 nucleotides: TGTGCCATCAGTGAGGTGGGCGCCAGCTATGGCTACACCTTC.

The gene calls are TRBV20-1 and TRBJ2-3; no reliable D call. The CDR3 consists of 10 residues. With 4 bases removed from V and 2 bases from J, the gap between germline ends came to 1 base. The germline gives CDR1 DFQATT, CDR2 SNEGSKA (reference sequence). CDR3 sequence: CSAITDTQYF. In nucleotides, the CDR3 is TGCAGTGCTATCACAGATACGCAGTATTTT.

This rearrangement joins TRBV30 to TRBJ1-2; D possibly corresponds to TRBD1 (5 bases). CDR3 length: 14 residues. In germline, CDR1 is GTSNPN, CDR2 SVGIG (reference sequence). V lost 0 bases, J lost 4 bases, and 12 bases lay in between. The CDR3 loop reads CAWSVRGLSYGYTF. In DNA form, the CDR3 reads TGTGCCTGGAGTGTTCGGGGCTTGTCCTATGGCTACACCTTC.

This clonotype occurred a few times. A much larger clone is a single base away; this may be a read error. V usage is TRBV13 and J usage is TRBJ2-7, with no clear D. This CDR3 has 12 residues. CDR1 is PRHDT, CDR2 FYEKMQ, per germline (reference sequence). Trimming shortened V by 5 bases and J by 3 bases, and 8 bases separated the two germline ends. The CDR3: CASSKASYEQYF. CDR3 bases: TGTGCCAGCAGCAAGGCCAGCTACGAGCAGTACTTC.

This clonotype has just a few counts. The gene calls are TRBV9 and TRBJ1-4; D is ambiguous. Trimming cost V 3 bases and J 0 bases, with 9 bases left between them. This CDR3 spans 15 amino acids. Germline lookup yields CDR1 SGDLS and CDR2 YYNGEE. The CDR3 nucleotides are TGTGCCAGCAGCGCGACGCCCGCAACTAATGAAAAACTGTTTTTT. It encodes CASSATPATNEKLFF.